This entry lists 20 T cell receptor beta chains sequenced from one sample in a study of cytomegalovirus exposure and HLA in healthy donors. Amplification used 60 Vbeta primers and 13 Jbeta primers. Clones were read by immunoSEQ multiplex PCR, and TCRdb kept only the in-frame ones, dropping some. Seen here are about 160,000 clones, about three quarters observed once, and the top ten hold 4.7%. The sequenced sample consisted of PBMCs. These TCRs come from a man aged 18 to 29 in good health and CMV-seropositive.

This chain uses TRBV2 with TRBJ1-6; TRBD1 matches at 8 bases. This CDR3 region has 14 residues. From germline, CDR1 is SNHLY and CDR2 FYNNEI. The V and J ends lost 6 bases and 5 bases, in that order; junction bases with no gene match: 3. The chain's CDR3 is CASSSGQDNSPLHF. CDR3 bases: TGTGCCAGCAGCTCGGGACAGGATAATTCACCCCTCCACTTT.

The chain employs TRBV19 and TRBJ1-5; no definite D call. CDR3 length: 17 residues. Per germline, CDR1 LNHDA and CDR2 SQIVND (reference sequence). With 0 bases removed from V and 0 bases from J, the gap between germline ends came to 12 bases. The CDR3 protein is CASSIDRSSASNQPQHF. In DNA form, the CDR3 reads TGTGCCAGTAGTATAGATCGGAGTTCAGCTAGCAATCAGCCCCAGCATTTT.

The rearrangement joins TRBV7-8 to TRBJ1-4, with D unresolved. The CDR3 length is 15 residues. CDR1 is SGHVS, CDR2 FQNEAQ, per germline. With 5 bases removed from V and 5 bases from J, the gap between germline ends came to 15 bases. The CDR3 region has the DNA TGTGCCAGCAGCGCTCGCGCGAATGAGAATGAAAAACTGTTTTTT. Protein: CASSARANENEKLFF.

Details on this clone: An end of the junction does not agree with germline; a read error may underlie this. This chain links TRBV7-9 with TRBJ2-5; 10 bases are shared with TRBD2. In germline, CDR1 is SEHNR, CDR2 FQNEAQ (reference sequence). The CDR3 totals 14 residues. CDR3 sequence: CASSLAGAGETQYF. CDR3 sequence (DNA): TGTGCCAGCAGCCTAGCGGGAGCAGGAGAGACCCAGTACTTC.

The V gene is TRBV1, the J gene TRBJ2-3; the D call TRBD2 from the table was never checked on the DNA. TRBV1 is a recognized pseudogene. The CDR3 runs 18 residues. The CDR3 is CTSSQEASGRAIGETQYF. CDR3 DNA sequence: TGCACCAGCAGCCAAGAGGCCTCCGGGAGGGCCATAGGAGAGACGCAGTATTTT.

The chain joins TRBV2 to TRBJ2-7, with 9 bases aligning to TRBD2. CDR1 SNHLY and CDR2 FYNNEI come from the germline V gene. The CDR3 is made up of 14 amino acids. The V segment lost 1 base and the J segment 5 bases; nucleotides outside the gene matches: 3. CDR3 sequence: CASSEGLAVDEQYV. CDR3 DNA: TGTGCCAGCAGTGAAGGACTAGCGGTTGACGAGCAGTACGTC.

The table lists this clone with a few counts. The chain links TRBV30 to TRBJ2-6; 8 bases line up with TRBD2. The CDR3 contains 16 residues. Per the germline V gene, CDR1 is GTSNPN and CDR2 is SVGIG (reference sequence). Trimming at V came to 3 bases and at J to 3 bases, leaving 7 bases not matched to a gene. The CDR3, as DNA: TGTGCCTGGAGCGGGAGGGGAGGAGGTGGGGCCAACGTCCTGACTTTC. Its translation is CAWSGRGGGGANVLTF.

The chain carries TRBV12-5 and TRBJ2-4; 8 positions match TRBD2. CDR3 length: 19 amino acids. Per the germline V gene, CDR1 is LGHNT and CDR2 is FRNRAP. V lost 5 bases to trimming and J lost 0 bases; unmatched junction nucleotides: 15. The CDR3 sequence: CASGTRGGIEGLAKNIQYF. CDR3 bases: TGTGCTAGTGGTACCCGGGGGGGGATCGAGGGTTTAGCCAAAAACATTCAGTACTTC.

Within the sample, this clone is medium-sized. The chain joins TRBV5-5 to TRBJ1-1; D unclear. Germline assignment: CDR1 SGHKS and CDR2 YYEKEE (reference sequence). The CDR3 length is 14 residues. V shed 3 bases and J shed 0 bases, with 9 bases lying between them. The CDR3 reads CASSSQLMNTEAFF. CDR3 DNA sequence: TGTGCCAGCAGCTCCCAACTGATGAACACTGAAGCTTTCTTT.

This clone has just a few counts. The chain combines TRBV28 with TRBJ1-6, with 10 bases lining up with TRBD1. The CDR3 runs 17 residues. The J segment lost 0 bases and the V segment lost 2 bases, leaving 1 base of the junction unmatched. Germline CDR1 MDHEN, CDR2 SYDVKM. The CDR3 region is CASSLGTGVSYNSPLHF. CDR3 bases: TGTGCCAGCAGTTTAGGGACAGGGGTCTCCTATAATTCACCCCTCCACTTT.

The rearrangement uses TRBV27 and TRBJ2-3; tentative D call: TRBD2 (5 bases). The CDR3 spans 11 residues. V was pared by 7 bases and J by 5 bases, with 7 bases between. Germline loops: CDR1 MNHEY, CDR2 SMNVEV (reference sequence). CDR3 bases: TGTGCCAGCATCGGAGGAGATACGCAGTATTTT. Its translation is CASIGGDTQYF.

J is TRBJ2-3 and V is TRBV11-1; TRBD2 might be the D (5 bases). Germline values: CDR1 SGHAT, CDR2 FQDESV (reference sequence). The V end was cut by 1 base, the J end by 1 base, with 6 bases between. This CDR3 contains 14 residues. CDR3 protein: CASSLEGGTDTQYF. The DNA of the CDR3 is TGTGCCAGCAGCTTAGAGGGAGGCACAGATACGCAGTATTTT.

The V and J genes are TRBV6-1 and TRBJ2-2; D unresolved. CDR1 is MNHNS and CDR2 is SASEGT in the germline V gene. The CDR3 consists of 14 residues. V was pared by 2 bases and J by 4 bases, with 8 bases between. Here the CDR3 reads CASSEPPLTGELFF. The CDR3 DNA reads TGTGCCAGCAGTGAACCCCCCCTCACCGGGGAGCTGTTTTTT.

DNA for the CDR3: TGTGCCAGCAGTACCGAGGGACTAGCGGGAGAGTCGACCGGGGAGCTGTTTTTT. Protein sequence: CASSTEGLAGESTGELFF. This chain joins TRBV27 and TRBJ2-2, with 14 positions matching TRBD2. The CDR3 contains 18 residues. CDR1 and CDR2 (germline): MNHEY, SMNVEV (reference sequence). V lost 5 bases to trimming and J lost 5 bases; unmatched junction nucleotides: 10.

This clone has just a few counts. V usage is TRBV30 and J usage is TRBJ2-7, with TRBD1 matching 8 bases. The CDR3 runs to 13 residues. In germline, CDR1 is GTSNPN, CDR2 SVGIG (reference sequence). The V segment lost 5 bases and the J segment 7 bases; nucleotides outside the gene matches: 10. The CDR3, as DNA: TGTGCCTGGTCCCACCAGGGGGCGGGGGAGCAGTACGTC. It yields the protein CAWSHQGAGEQYV.

The chain links TRBV6-1 to TRBJ2-1, with 7 nucleotides matching TRBD2. This CDR3 has 15 amino acids. Trimming at V came to 4 bases and at J to 7 bases, leaving 10 bases not matched to a gene. Germline CDR1 MNHNS, CDR2 SASEGT. The CDR3 nucleotides read TGTGCCAGCAGTGGAGGGGCTAGCGGATGGAATGAGCAGTTCTTC. Amino acids: CASSGGASGWNEQFF.

The chain couples TRBV12-5 to TRBJ1-1; 9 positions match TRBD1. The CDR3 is made up of 13 amino acids. V trimming: 5 bases; J trimming: 5 bases; junction bases outside the gene matches: 3. Germline V gene sequence: CDR1 LGHNT, CDR2 FRNRAP. CDR3 sequence (DNA): TGTGCTAGTGGTACACAGGGGGCGACTGAAGCTTTCTTT. Translating gives CASGTQGATEAFF.

This chain joins TRBV10-1 and TRBJ2-1; 7 bases fit TRBD1. Germline values: CDR1 WNHNN, CDR2 SYGVQD (reference sequence). CDR3 size: 18 residues. The trim removed 2 bases at V and 4 bases at J, leaving 14 bases unmatched. The CDR3 spells CASSETSDRDGVYNEQFF. The DNA for the CDR3 is TGCGCCAGCAGTGAGACCAGCGACAGGGACGGGGTTTACAATGAGCAGTTCTTC.

The V gene is TRBV11-2, the J gene TRBJ1-6; D is perhaps TRBD1 (5 bases). Germline CDR1 reads SGHAT; CDR2 reads FQNNGV. This CDR3 is 15 amino acids long. Deletions cut 0 bases from V and 7 bases from J, with 10 bases between. CDR3 sequence (DNA): TGTGCCAGCAGCTTAGATCGGCAGGGAAATTCACCCCTCCACTTT. It yields the protein CASSLDRQGNSPLHF.

The J gene is TRBJ1-1, the V gene TRBV6-5; maybe TRBD1 (5 bases). CDR3 length: 15 amino acids. Germline CDR1 reads MNHEY; CDR2 reads SVGAGI. V lost 2 bases and J lost 0, with 10 bases in between. CDR3 sequence reads: CASSYDSLMNTEAFF. The CDR3 DNA reads TGTGCCAGCAGTTACGACAGCCTTATGAACACTGAAGCTTTCTTT.